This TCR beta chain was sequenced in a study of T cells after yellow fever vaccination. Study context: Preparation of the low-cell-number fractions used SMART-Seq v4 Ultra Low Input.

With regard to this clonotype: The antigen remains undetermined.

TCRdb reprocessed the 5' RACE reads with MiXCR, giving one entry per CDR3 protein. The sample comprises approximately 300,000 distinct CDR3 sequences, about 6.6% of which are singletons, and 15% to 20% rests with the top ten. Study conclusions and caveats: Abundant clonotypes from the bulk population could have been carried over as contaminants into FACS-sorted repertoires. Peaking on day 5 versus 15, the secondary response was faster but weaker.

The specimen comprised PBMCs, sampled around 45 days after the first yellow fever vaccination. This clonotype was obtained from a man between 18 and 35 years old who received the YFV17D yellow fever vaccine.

DNA for the CDR3: TGCGCCAGCAGCTTGGAGACCACAGATACGCAGTATTTT. This gives the protein CASSLETTDTQYF. The chain uses TRBV5-1 and TRBJ2-3; no clear D. This CDR3 contains 13 residues. Germline V CDR1 and CDR2: SGHRS, YFSETQ. V was cut by 0 bases and J by 2 bases, with 4 bases left in between.